This TCR beta chain was recorded in a study of T cells in Graves' hyperthyroidism and ophthalmopathy. Amplification targeted TCR beta CDR3 regions from RNA transcripts. RT-PCR in the first round (using the HTBI primer set) targeted the TCR CDR3. TCRdb fed the multiplex PCR reads into MiXCR, producing one record per CDR3 protein. The sample carries roughly 290,000 distinct CDR3 sequences, 15% to 20% recorded once. This clonotype was picked up many times. With 3 bases removed from V and 0 bases from J, the gap between germline ends came to 15 bases. There are 16 residues in the CDR3. Germline CDR1 GTSNPN, CDR2 SVGIG (reference sequence).

The receptor was isolated from a woman aged 60-75 years with Graves' ophthalmopathy. The gene calls are TRBV30 and TRBJ1-5; tentatively, D is TRBD1 (6 bases). Source material: blood. CDR3 protein: CAWSGDRTHSNQPQHF. The CDR3 DNA sequence: TGTGCCTGGAGCGGCGACAGGACTCATAGCAATCAGCCCCAGCATTTT.